This T cell receptor (beta chain) was captured in a study of breast tumors, draining lymph nodes, adjacent tissues. Samples came from axillary lymph nodes draining the breast cancer. MiXCR, applied by TCRdb to the multiplex PCR reads, yields one record per CDR3 protein. The data hold 150,000 to 200,000 distinct CDR3 sequences, with roughly 30% observed a single time. This clonotype was detected ten times or more. V trimming: 6 bases; J trimming: 8 bases; junction bases outside the gene matches: 18. This CDR3 is built from 16 residues. CDR1 is DFQATT and CDR2 is SNEGSKA in the germline V gene (reference sequence).

The sequence was collected from a female donor with breast cancer. Some clones in this sample may be carry-over from other donors' samples. The material sequenced was axillary lymph node tissue. The V and J genes are TRBV20-1 and TRBJ1-2, with 10 bases that match TRBD1. CDR3 in amino acids: CSAIPPGQGVSGGYTF. In DNA form, the CDR3 reads TGCAGTGCCATACCTCCTGGACAGGGGGTATCCGGAGGCTACACCTTC.